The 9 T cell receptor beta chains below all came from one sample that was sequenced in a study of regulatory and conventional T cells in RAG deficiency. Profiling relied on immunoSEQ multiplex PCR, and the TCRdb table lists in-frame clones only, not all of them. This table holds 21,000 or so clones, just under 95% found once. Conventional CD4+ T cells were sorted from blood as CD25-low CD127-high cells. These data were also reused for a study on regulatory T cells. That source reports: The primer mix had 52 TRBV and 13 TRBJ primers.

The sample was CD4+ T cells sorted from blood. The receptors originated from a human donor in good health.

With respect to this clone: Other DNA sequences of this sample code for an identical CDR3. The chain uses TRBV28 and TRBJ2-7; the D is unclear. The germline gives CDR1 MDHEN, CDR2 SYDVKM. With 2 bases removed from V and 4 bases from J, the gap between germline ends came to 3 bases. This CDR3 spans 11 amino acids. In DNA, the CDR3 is TGTGCCAGCAGTTTAGGGTACGAGCAGTACTTC. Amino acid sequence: CASSLGYEQYF.

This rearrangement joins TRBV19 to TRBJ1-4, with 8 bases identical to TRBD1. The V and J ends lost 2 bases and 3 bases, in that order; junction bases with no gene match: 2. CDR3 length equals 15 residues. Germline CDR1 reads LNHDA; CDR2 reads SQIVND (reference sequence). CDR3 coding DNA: TGTGCCAGTAGTATACAGGGGGCTGCTAATGAAAAACTGTTTTTT. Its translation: CASSIQGAANEKLFF.

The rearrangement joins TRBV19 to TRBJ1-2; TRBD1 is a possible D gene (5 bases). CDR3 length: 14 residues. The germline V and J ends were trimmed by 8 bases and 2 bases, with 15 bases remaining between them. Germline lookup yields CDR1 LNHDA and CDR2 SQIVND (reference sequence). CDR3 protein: CASLRQTENYGYTF. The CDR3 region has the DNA TGTGCCAGTCTAAGACAGACGGAAAACTATGGCTACACCTTC.

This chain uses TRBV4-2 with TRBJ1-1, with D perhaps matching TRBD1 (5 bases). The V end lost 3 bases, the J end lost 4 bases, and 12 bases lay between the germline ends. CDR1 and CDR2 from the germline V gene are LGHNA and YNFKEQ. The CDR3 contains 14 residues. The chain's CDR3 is CASSQGLLGTEAFF. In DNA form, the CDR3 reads TGTGCCAGCAGCCAGGGACTTTTGGGCACTGAAGCTTTCTTT.

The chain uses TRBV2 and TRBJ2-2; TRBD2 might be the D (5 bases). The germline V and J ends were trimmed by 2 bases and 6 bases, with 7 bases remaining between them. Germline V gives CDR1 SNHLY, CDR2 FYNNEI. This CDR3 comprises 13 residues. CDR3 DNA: TGTGCCAGCAGTGAACGGAGGCCCGGGGAGCTGTTTTTT. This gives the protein CASSERRPGELFF.

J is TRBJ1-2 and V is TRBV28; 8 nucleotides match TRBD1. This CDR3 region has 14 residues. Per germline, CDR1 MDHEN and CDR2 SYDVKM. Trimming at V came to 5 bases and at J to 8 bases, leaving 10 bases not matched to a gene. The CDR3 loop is CASSPAGQGRGYTF. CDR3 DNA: TGTGCCAGCAGTCCTGCTGGACAGGGCAGAGGCTACACCTTC.

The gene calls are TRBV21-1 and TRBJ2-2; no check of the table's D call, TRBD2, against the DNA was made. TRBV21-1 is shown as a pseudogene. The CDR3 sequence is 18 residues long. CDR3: CASSFRTSGGRNTGELFF. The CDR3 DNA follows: TGTGCCAGCAGCTTCAGGACTAGCGGGGGGCGCAACACCGGGGAGCTGTTTTTT.

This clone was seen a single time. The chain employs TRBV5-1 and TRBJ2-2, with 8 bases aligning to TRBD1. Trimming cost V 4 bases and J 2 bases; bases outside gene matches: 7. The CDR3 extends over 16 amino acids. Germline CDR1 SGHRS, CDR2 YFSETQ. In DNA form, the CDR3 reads TGCGCCAGCAGCCTTAACGGACAGGGAAACACCGGGGAGCTGTTTTTT. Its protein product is CASSLNGQGNTGELFF.

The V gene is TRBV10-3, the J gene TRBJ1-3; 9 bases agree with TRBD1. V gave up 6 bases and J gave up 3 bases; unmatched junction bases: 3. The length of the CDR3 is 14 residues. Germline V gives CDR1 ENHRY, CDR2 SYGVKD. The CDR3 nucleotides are TGTGCCATCAGGCCGGGACAGGGTGGAAACACCATATATTTT. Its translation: CAIRPGQGGNTIYF.